A selection of T cell receptor beta chains follows, all from one sample in a study of blood T cells in healthy people across ages. MiXCR was run by TCRdb on the 5' RACE reads, yielding one entry per CDR3 protein. The table has approximately 1,700,000 distinct CDR3 sequences, about 39% seen once. The sample consisted of blood. These receptors were collected from a human donor in good health. Both conserved end residues are part of each CDR3. D genes are given only for firm matches. Clone sizes are given selectively: once, few, many, or a class where the clone is expanded.

D gene: TRBD1; clone size: NA; V gene: TRBV3-1; J gene: TRBJ1-2; CDR3 DNA: TGTGCCAGCAGCCAAGAGGTCGAGGGGGCATACTATGGCTACACCTTC; CDR3 protein: CASSQEVEGAYYGYTF
D gene: TRBD2; clone size: few; V gene: TRBV7-3; J gene: TRBJ2-1; CDR3 DNA: TGTGCCAGCTCGATTCGGGGGGGCTCCTACAATGAGCAGTTCTTC; CDR3 protein: CASSIRGGSYNEQFF
D gene: NA; clone size: few; V gene: TRBV24-1; J gene: TRBJ2-7; CDR3 DNA: TGTGCCACCACCCAGGACACAAGCTCCTACGAGCAGTACTTC; CDR3 protein: CATTQDTSSYEQYF
D gene: TRBD1; clone size: NA; V gene: TRBV7-9; J gene: TRBJ2-7; CDR3 DNA: TGTGCCAGCAGCTTTCCATCGGGGACAGGGGGCCTCGAGCAGTACTTC; CDR3 protein: CASSFPSGTGGLEQYF
D gene: NA; clone size: NA; V gene: TRBV29-1; J gene: TRBJ1-1; CDR3 DNA: TGCAGCGTTCCTAACGGGGTAGGGTATACGACTGAAGCTTTCTTT; CDR3 protein: CSVPNGVGYTTEAFF
D gene: TRBD1; clone size: NA; V gene: TRBV5-1; J gene: TRBJ1-2; CDR3 DNA: TGCGCCAGCAGCTTAACCCGACAGGGGGGCTACTATGGCTACACCTTC; CDR3 protein: CASSLTRQGGYYGYTF
D gene: TRBD1; clone size: few; V gene: TRBV12-3/TRBV12-4; J gene: TRBJ1-4; CDR3 DNA: TGTGCCAGCAAGTCATTGGGGACAGCTAATGAAAAACTGTTTTTT; CDR3 protein: CASKSLGTANEKLFF
D gene: TRBD2; clone size: NA; V gene: TRBV20-1; J gene: TRBJ2-7; CDR3 DNA: TGCAGTGCTAGAGATACTAGCGGGGGTTACGAGCAGTACTTC; CDR3 protein: CSARDTSGGYEQYF
D gene: TRBD2; clone size: few; V gene: TRBV6-2/TRBV6-3; J gene: TRBJ2-3; CDR3 DNA: TGTGCCAGCAGTTACTCGAGCTGGACTAGAGATACGCAGTATTTT; CDR3 protein: CASSYSSWTRDTQYF
D gene: NA; clone size: few; V gene: TRBV27; J gene: TRBJ2-5; CDR3 DNA: TGTGCCAGCAGTTTAGTCGGGGGGCTGGGGGTAGAGACCCAGTACTTC; CDR3 protein: CASSLVGGLGVETQYF
D gene: NA; clone size: few; V gene: TRBV4-3; J gene: TRBJ2-3; CDR3 DNA: TGCGCCAGCAGCCAATTAGGCGGGTCGTCCACAGATACGCAGTATTTT; CDR3 protein: CASSQLGGSSTDTQYF
D gene: TRBD2; clone size: few; V gene: TRBV20-1; J gene: TRBJ2-5; CDR3 DNA: TGCAGTGTTGGGAGGGAGCAGTACTTC; CDR3 protein: CSVGREQYF
D gene: NA; clone size: few; V gene: TRBV20-1; J gene: TRBJ2-5; CDR3 DNA: TGCAGTGCTACCTATTGGGAGACCCAGTACTTC; CDR3 protein: CSATYWETQYF
D gene: NA; clone size: few; V gene: TRBV5-6; J gene: TRBJ2-7; CDR3 DNA: TGTGCCAGCAGCGGCGGGATTCCGAACTACGAGCAGTACTTC; CDR3 protein: CASSGGIPNYEQYF
D gene: NA; clone size: NA; V gene: TRBV3-1; J gene: TRBJ2-1; CDR3 DNA: TGTGCCAGCAACCTATGGACCGTAACCGATGAGCAGTTCTTC; CDR3 protein: CASNLWTVTDEQFF
D gene: TRBD2; clone size: few; V gene: TRBV3-1; J gene: TRBJ2-1; CDR3 DNA: TGTGCCAGCAGTACGACTAGCGGGTATATATACAATGAGCAGTTCTTC; CDR3 protein: CASSTTSGYIYNEQFF
D gene: TRBD1; clone size: NA; V gene: TRBV6-2/TRBV6-3; J gene: TRBJ1-5; CDR3 DNA: TGTGCCAGCAGTTACTCGGGGACAGTGAGCAATCAGCCCCAGCATTTT; CDR3 protein: CASSYSGTVSNQPQHF
D gene: TRBD1; clone size: NA; V gene: TRBV5-1; J gene: TRBJ2-3; CDR3 DNA: TGCGCCAGCAGCGGTGTTGCAGGGGGCGCAGATACGCAGTATTTT; CDR3 protein: CASSGVAGGADTQYF
D gene: TRBD2; clone size: few; V gene: TRBV20-1; J gene: TRBJ2-5; CDR3 DNA: TGCAGTGCTAGAGTGCTTTCATTGGAGCGGGGGGTATCAGAGACCCAGTACTTC; CDR3 protein: CSARVLSLERGVSETQYF
D gene: NA; clone size: few; V gene: TRBV2; J gene: TRBJ1-1; CDR3 DNA: TGTGCCAGCAATCCCCTAGGACGGCACACTGAAGCTTTCTTT; CDR3 protein: CASNPLGRHTEAFF
D gene: NA; clone size: NA; V gene: TRBV3-1; J gene: TRBJ1-5; CDR3 DNA: TGTGCCAGCAGCCAAGATACCAGCCTAAATCAGCCCCAGCATTTT; CDR3 protein: CASSQDTSLNQPQHF
D gene: TRBD1; clone size: NA; V gene: TRBV6-2/TRBV6-3; J gene: TRBJ2-1; CDR3 DNA: TGTGCCAGCAGTTACTCGCCCCCAACAGGGGCCTACAATGAGCAGTTCTTC; CDR3 protein: CASSYSPPTGAYNEQFF
D gene: NA; clone size: NA; V gene: TRBV28; J gene: TRBJ1-1; CDR3 DNA: TGTGCCAGCAGTCCTCAGTTCCTTCAGGGCACTGAAGCTTTCTTT; CDR3 protein: CASSPQFLQGTEAFF
D gene: NA; clone size: NA; V gene: TRBV28; J gene: TRBJ2-7; CDR3 DNA: TGTGCCAGCAGTTGGGGTGTTGGGGGGACGTACGAGCAGTACTTC; CDR3 protein: CASSWGVGGTYEQYF
D gene: NA; clone size: NA; V gene: TRBV28; J gene: TRBJ2-7; CDR3 DNA: TGTGCCAGCAGGGACAGCAGGGTATACGAGCAGTACTTC; CDR3 protein: CASRDSRVYEQYF
D gene: TRBD1; clone size: few; V gene: TRBV29-1; J gene: TRBJ1-2; CDR3 DNA: TGCAGCGCCATGACCGGGACAGGGTCCTATGGCTACACCTTC; CDR3 protein: CSAMTGTGSYGYTF
D gene: NA; clone size: NA; V gene: TRBV7-8; J gene: TRBJ1-1; CDR3 DNA: TGTGCCAGCAGCAAGGACTCAACGAACACTGAAGCTTTCTTT; CDR3 protein: CASSKDSTNTEAFF
D gene: NA; clone size: NA; V gene: TRBV7-8; J gene: TRBJ1-6; CDR3 DNA: TGTGCCAGCAGCGCAATGATTAATTCACCCCTCCACTTT; CDR3 protein: CASSAMINSPLHF
D gene: NA; clone size: NA; V gene: TRBV2; J gene: TRBJ1-2; CDR3 DNA: TGTGCCAGCAGTGTTCTGACCCAAAGGGGGTATGGCTACACCTTC; CDR3 protein: CASSVLTQRGYGYTF
D gene: TRBD1; clone size: few; V gene: TRBV7-9; J gene: TRBJ2-7; CDR3 DNA: TGTGCCAGCAGGGCGGGACAGGCTTACGAGCAGTACTTC; CDR3 protein: CASRAGQAYEQYF
D gene: NA; clone size: NA; V gene: TRBV25-1; J gene: TRBJ1-5; CDR3 DNA: TGTGCCAGCTATGGATTTAGGCCCCAGCATTTT; CDR3 protein: CASYGFRPQHF
D gene: TRBD2; clone size: NA; V gene: TRBV20-1; J gene: TRBJ2-3; CDR3 DNA: TGCAGTGCTACTCAGACTAGCGCATTCAGAGATACGCAGTATTTT; CDR3 protein: CSATQTSAFRDTQYF
D gene: NA; clone size: NA; V gene: TRBV5-1; J gene: TRBJ1-2; CDR3 DNA: TGCGCCAGCAGCATGGCCGGGGGTGCCCATGGCTACACCTTC; CDR3 protein: CASSMAGGAHGYTF
D gene: TRBD2; clone size: NA; V gene: TRBV18; J gene: TRBJ2-3; CDR3 DNA: TGTGCCAGCTCACTCGACTTAACTCCGGCAGCGGGGGGATCAGATACGCAGTATTTT; CDR3 protein: CASSLDLTPAAGGSDTQYF
D gene: TRBD2; clone size: NA; V gene: TRBV5-6; J gene: TRBJ2-3; CDR3 DNA: TGTGCCAGCAGCTCCGAACTAGCGGGGAGCACAGATACGCAGTATTTT; CDR3 protein: CASSSELAGSTDTQYF
D gene: TRBD1; clone size: NA; V gene: TRBV29-1; J gene: TRBJ1-2; CDR3 DNA: TGCAGCGTTGACGAACAGGGGTCTTATTATGGCTACACCTTC; CDR3 protein: CSVDEQGSYYGYTF
D gene: NA; clone size: few; V gene: TRBV9; J gene: TRBJ2-1; CDR3 DNA: TGTGCCAGCAGCGTAGCTGCGACAGAGGTCAACGGGCAGTTCTTC; CDR3 protein: CASSVAATEVNGQFF
D gene: TRBD1; clone size: few; V gene: TRBV11-2; J gene: TRBJ1-1; CDR3 DNA: TGTGCCAGCAGCTTTAGGTGGGACAGGGGGCGAAACACTGAAGCTTTCTTT; CDR3 protein: CASSFRWDRGRNTEAFF
D gene: TRBD2; clone size: NA; V gene: TRBV7-9; J gene: TRBJ2-5; CDR3 DNA: TGTGCCAGCAGCACACGACTGACTAGCGGGGTTCAACCCGGTCAAGAGACCCAGTACTTC; CDR3 protein: CASSTRLTSGVQPGQETQYF
D gene: TRBD1; clone size: once; V gene: TRBV5-1; J gene: TRBJ1-1; CDR3 DNA: TGCGCCAGCAGCTATTGGGGGCAGGGGGTGACGAACACTGAAGCTTTCTTT; CDR3 protein: CASSYWGQGVTNTEAFF
D gene: NA; clone size: NA; V gene: TRBV27; J gene: TRBJ2-1; CDR3 DNA: TGTGCCAGCAGTCCGAGAACGGAGGGGCGCGGCAATGAGCAGTTCTTC; CDR3 protein: CASSPRTEGRGNEQFF